This T cell receptor (beta chain) comes out of a study of long-term antiretroviral therapy in people with HIV. CDR1 SGHVS and CDR2 FQNEAQ come from the germline V gene. Trimming left V 7 bases short and J 0 bases short, with 13 bases between. The CDR3 covers 14 residues. As concerns this clone: Antigen unknown.

Study findings and constraints: Absence of data on ART adherence, viral resistance or therapy changes was noted. Dominating the repertoire at all time points were the clones that expanded before ART.

Run at survey level, the immunoSEQ assay was version v3.0. Generated by immunoSEQ multiplex PCR, the TCRdb table keeps only in-frame clones and is missing some. Of about 38,000 clones in the sample, approximately 79% were seen once. This receptor was obtained from a man younger than 35 with HIV. The rearrangement joins TRBV7-8 to TRBJ2-7; D gene ambiguous. The starting material was unsorted PBMCs, obtained 1.5 years after starting antiretroviral therapy. The CDR3 DNA follows: TGTGCCAGCACCCGAACACCCTTCTCCTACGAGCAGTACTTC. Translation: CASTRTPFSYEQYF.